Listed below are T cell receptor beta chains from one sample, sequenced in a study of T cells in Graves' hyperthyroidism and ophthalmopathy. In TCRdb, the multiplex PCR reads were re-called with MiXCR into one record per CDR3 protein. The sample consists of hundreds of thousands of distinct CDR3 sequences, just over 45% of them appearing once. The specimen sequenced was peripheral blood or thyroid tissue (not recorded which). The origin of the receptors is a woman aged 18-35 years with Graves' hyperthyroidism. Both conserved end residues are part of each CDR3. D genes are given only for firm matches. Only part of the rows carry a size: once, few, many, or a class if the clone is expanded.

v_call,clone_size,j_call,d_call,cdr3_nt,cdr3_aa
TRBV7-8,many,TRBJ1-2,NA,TGTGCCAGCACCGGGGAAGATGGCTACACCTTC,CASTGEDGYTF
TRBV10-3,NA,TRBJ2-7,NA,TGTGCCATCAGCCTGGGGGACGGCTCCTACGAGCAGTACTTC,CAISLGDGSYEQYF
TRBV10-3,NA,TRBJ2-5,NA,TGTGCCATCAGAGAGTCGAAAAGTTGGCTAGGGGAGACCCAGTACTTC,CAIRESKSWLGETQYF
TRBV29-1,NA,TRBJ2-7,TRBD1,TGCAGCGTTGAAAGTGAAGGGGGCATGACATACGAGCAGTACTTC,CSVESEGGMTYEQYF
TRBV20-1,NA,TRBJ1-5,NA,TGCAGTGCTAATGGGGGTAGCAATCAGCCCCAGCATTTT,CSANGGSNQPQHF
TRBV7-8,NA,TRBJ2-2,NA,TGTGCCAGCAGCTTGGACAGAACTAACACCGGGGAGCTGTCTTGG,CASSLDRTNTGELSW
TRBV29-1,NA,TRBJ1-1,TRBD1,TGCAGCGTGCCCGGGACAGGGGGGAACACTGAAGCTTTCTTT,CSVPGTGGNTEAFF
TRBV6-1,few,TRBJ2-7,TRBD1,TGTGCCAGCAGTGAAGCCGTGACAGGGGTCTACGAGCAGTACTTC,CASSEAVTGVYEQYF
TRBV19,few,TRBJ1-4,NA,TGTGCCAGTAGTACCCGGACAGAGGGGACTAATGAAAAACTGTTTTTT,CASSTRTEGTNEKLFF
TRBV6-5,few,TRBJ2-2,NA,TGTGCCAGCAGTTACTTTCGCGGCGGGGAGCTGTTTTTT,CASSYFRGGELFF
TRBV19,NA,TRBJ1-1,NA,TGTGCCAGTAGTATGAGGTCATCGTACACTGAAGCTTTCTTT,CASSMRSSYTEAFF
TRBV10-3,NA,TRBJ1-5,NA,TGTGCCAGCAGTGAAGGAAGGTATCGCAATCAGCCCCAGCATTTT,CASSEGRYRNQPQHF
TRBV7-9,NA,TRBJ2-5,TRBD2,TGTGCCAGCAGCTCAATAGCGGGCGTGGGTGGCCAGTACTTC,CASSSIAGVGGQYF
TRBV2,NA,TRBJ2-3,NA,TGTGCCAGCAGCAGGAGGAAGGGGACAGATACGCAGTATTTT,CASSRRKGTDTQYF
TRBV7-2,few,TRBJ1-1,NA,TGTGCCAGCAGCCCAAAGGGTCTGGGGGCGAAGACTGAAGCTTTCTTT,CASSPKGLGAKTEAFF
TRBV7-3,NA,TRBJ2-5,NA,TGTGCCAGCAGCCCGGACTACAATGAGCAGTTCCAAGAGACCCAGTACTTC,CASSPDYNEQFQETQYF
TRBV2,once,TRBJ1-2,NA,TGTGCCAGCAGTGTCCTCCCTCACGACGGAGGCTATGGCTACACCTTC,CASSVLPHDGGYGYTF
TRBV19,few,TRBJ1-2,TRBD1,TGTGCCAGTAGGGACGACAGGGGGCGGAGCTATGGCTACACCTTC,CASRDDRGRSYGYTF
TRBV7-2,NA,TRBJ1-2,NA,TGTGCCAGCAGCTTGGACAGCCTGCGTGGCTACACCTTC,CASSLDSLRGYTF
TRBV15,few,TRBJ2-7,NA,TGTGCCAGCATTCGAGGCTACGAGCAGTACTTC,CASIRGYEQYF
TRBV7-9,few,TRBJ1-2,TRBD1,TGTGCCAGCAGCTTGGAGGCAGGGGGATTGGATGGCTACACCTTC,CASSLEAGGLDGYTF
TRBV19,many,TRBJ1-6,TRBD1,TGTGCCAGTAACCGGGACAGGGCGTCTAATTCACCCCTCCACTTT,CASNRDRASNSPLHF
TRBV9,NA,TRBJ2-7,NA,TGTGCCAGCAGCCAATCCCGGACAGAGCAGTACTTC,CASSQSRTEQYF
TRBV5-1,few,TRBJ2-7,TRBD2,TGCGCCAGCAGCTGGCAGATATCGGGAGGGAACGAGCAGTACTTC,CASSWQISGGNEQYF
TRBV7-2,many,TRBJ1-5,TRBD1,TGTGCCAGCAGCTTAGTACCAGGGGGAAATCAGCCCCAGCATTTT,CASSLVPGGNQPQHF
TRBV24-1,NA,TRBJ2-6,NA,TGTGCCACCAGTGGAGGCCAGGGGCTCGACGTCCTGACTTTC,CATSGGQGLDVLTF
TRBV29-1,NA,TRBJ2-5,NA,TGCAGCGTTGAACCCGGGCAAGAGACCCAGTACTTC,CSVEPGQETQYF
TRBV15,many,TRBJ1-1,NA,TGTGCCACCAGCAGAGATGGGTTGTACGCGAACACTGAAGCTTTCTTT,CATSRDGLYANTEAFF
TRBV15,NA,TRBJ1-2,NA,TGTGCCACCAGCCTCGCAGACTATGGCTACACCTTC,CATSLADYGYTF
TRBV7-3,NA,TRBJ2-1,NA,TGTGCCAGCAGCTCCCACGCGTCCAATGAGCAGTTCTTC,CASSSHASNEQFF
TRBV10-3,NA,TRBJ1-4,TRBD1,TGTGCCATCAGCCGGACAGGGGGTTCTGAAAAACTGTTTTTT,CAISRTGGSEKLFF
TRBV29-1,few,TRBJ1-1,NA,TGCAGCGTTGTTCAATTGGGGAACACTGAAGCTTTCTTT,CSVVQLGNTEAFF
TRBV12-3/TRBV12-4,few,TRBJ1-1,NA,TGTGCCAGCAGTAAACGGGCCCTAACGGGGCATGAAGCTTTCTTT,CASSKRALTGHEAFF
TRBV2,NA,TRBJ1-5,NA,TGTGCCAGCAGTTACCCCGGTTCTAGCAATCAGCCCCAGCATTTT,CASSYPGSSNQPQHF
TRBV2,few,TRBJ1-4,NA,TGTGCCAGCAGTGATGGGACCGGTAATGAAAAACTGTTTTTT,CASSDGTGNEKLFF
TRBV7-8,once,TRBJ2-2,TRBD2,TGTGCCAGCAGTCTTAGCGGGGGAGATGCCGGGGAGCTGTTTTTT,CASSLSGGDAGELFF
TRBV5-1,few,TRBJ2-7,NA,TGCGCCAGCAGCTTGGCAACGGATACCCGCGGGCAGTACTTC,CASSLATDTRGQYF
TRBV29-1,many,TRBJ1-1,NA,TGCAGCGGGAGGGCCACCACTGAAGCTTTCTTT,CSGRATTEAFF
TRBV7-2,many,TRBJ1-2,NA,TGTGCCAGCAGCACTACAGTTAACTATGGCTACACCTTC,CASSTTVNYGYTF
TRBV7-9,once,TRBJ1-2,TRBD1,TGTGCCAGCAAGACAGGGGAGACGTTCCGTGGCTACACCTTC,CASKTGETFRGYTF
TRBV10-3,once,TRBJ2-7,NA,TGTGCCATCAGTGAGTCGGGAGCAGAGTACGAGCAGTACTTC,CAISESGAEYEQYF
TRBV2,NA,TRBJ2-7,TRBD2,TGTGCCAGCAGCCCGGGACTAGCGATCACCTACGAGCAGTACTTC,CASSPGLAITYEQYF
TRBV7-4,NA,TRBJ2-3,NA,TGTGCCAGCAGCTTTAAGGGGCACACAGATACGCAGTATTTT,CASSFKGHTDTQYF
TRBV15,NA,TRBJ1-2,NA,TGTGCCACCAGCAGAGACAGCACTCCGTACACCTTC,CATSRDSTPYTF
TRBV12-3/TRBV12-4,NA,TRBJ1-1,NA,TGTGCCAGCAGTTTAAATTGGGGGAACACTGAAGCTTTCTTT,CASSLNWGNTEAFF
TRBV19,NA,TRBJ1-1,NA,TGTGCCAGTAGTATTTCTATGGGGGCCATGAACACTGAAGCTTTCTTT,CASSISMGAMNTEAFF
TRBV7-9,many,TRBJ1-2,NA,TGTGCCAGCAGCTACGAACGGGACAAAGCTAACTATGGCTACACCTTC,CASSYERDKANYGYTF
TRBV2,many,TRBJ1-1,NA,TGTGCCAGCAGTGAGGAGGGGGACACTGAAGCTTTCTTT,CASSEEGDTEAFF